This TCR beta chain was documented in a study of blood T cells in healthy people across ages. Primers used in a second PCR of about 6 to 11 cycles were a sample-barcoded 5' primer and a J-beta primer mix. TCRdb re-analysed the 5' RACE reads in MiXCR, keeping a single row per CDR3 protein. Of 600,000 to 1,000,000 distinct CDR3 sequences detected, more than 45% appear once; the ten largest clones hold roughly 20%. Extraction yielded at least 6 micrograms of total RNA per sample. The V and J ends lost 4 bases and 6 bases, in that order; junction bases with no gene match: 5. Germline CDR1 reads SQVTM; CDR2 reads ANQGSEA. The CDR3 totals 12 residues.

The specimen was blood. The chain uses TRBV29-1 and TRBJ2-7; TRBD2 aligns across 8 bases. This clonotype was obtained from a man between 25 and 39 years old in good health. In DNA form, the CDR3 reads TGCAGCGTTGTGCCTAGCGGGCGCGAGCAGTACTTC. Translation: CSVVPSGREQYF.